This T cell receptor (beta chain) was found in a study of radiation and T cells in renal cell carcinoma. Per germline, CDR1 SGHNT and CDR2 YYREEE (reference sequence). Trimming took 4 bases from V and 2 from J, leaving 4 bases between them. The CDR3 runs 11 residues. Time point given: blood 4 weeks post-SBRT, at nephrectomy. Treatment defined: 15 Gy SBRT to primary tumor, nephrectomy 4 weeks later. The repertoire was sequenced with immunoSEQ multiplex PCR; TCRdb's copy has only in-frame clones and lacks some. The sample lists about 43,000 clones; roughly 85% were seen once. In this sample, this clone turned up a few times.

Material: blood, obtained from a patient whose treatment included radiotherapy and nephrectomy. This receptor was identified in a woman aged 70-85 years with renal cell carcinoma. The chain combines TRBV5-4 with TRBJ2-7; D is uncertain. The CDR3 coding sequence is TGTGCCAGCAGCAACACCTACGAGCAGTACTTC. It translates to CASSNTYEQYF.